This TCR beta chain was documented in a study of OX40 agonist ivuxolimab in advanced cancers. Background on the study: Hepatocellular carcinoma, melanoma, renal cell or head and neck cancer affected the dose-escalation patients.

Per germline, CDR1 SGHNT and CDR2 YYREEE (reference sequence). The length of the CDR3 is 15 residues. The J segment lost 1 base and the V segment lost 1 base, leaving 5 bases of the junction unmatched. Study-wide points: There was clonal expansion of CD4+ and CD8+ blood T cells by week 6 at 0.1 to 3.0 mg/kg. Partial responders receiving 0.1-3.0 mg/kg showed among the lowest clonal expansion.

Concerning this clone: No antigen is known for it.

The table came from immunoSEQ multiplex PCR; TCRdb's copy has only in-frame clones and leaves some out. Of 15,000 to 20,000 clones listed, around 86% are singletons. The material was CD4+ or CD8+ T cells sorted from blood, obtained in a trial of the OX40 agonist ivuxolimab. The source is an adult with an advanced solid tumor such as melanoma, head and neck, liver or kidney cancer. This chain joins TRBV5-4 and TRBJ2-7; 7 bases align to TRBD1. CDR3 in amino acids: CASSLTGQLSYEQYF. The CDR3 region has the DNA TGTGCCAGCAGCTTGACGGGACAGCTTTCCTACGAGCAGTACTTC.